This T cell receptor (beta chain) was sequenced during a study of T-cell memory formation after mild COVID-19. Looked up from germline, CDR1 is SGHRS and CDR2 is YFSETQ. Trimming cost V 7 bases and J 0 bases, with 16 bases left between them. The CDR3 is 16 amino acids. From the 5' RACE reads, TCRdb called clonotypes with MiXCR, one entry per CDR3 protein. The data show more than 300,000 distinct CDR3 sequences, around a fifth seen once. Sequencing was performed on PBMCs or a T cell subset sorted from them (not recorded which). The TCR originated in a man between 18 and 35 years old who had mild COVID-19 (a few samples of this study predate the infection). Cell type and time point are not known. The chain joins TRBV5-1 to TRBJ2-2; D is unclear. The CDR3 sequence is CASRPPGLTNTGELFF. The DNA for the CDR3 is TGCGCCAGCCGCCCCCCGGGCTTAACGAACACCGGGGAGCTGTTTTTT.